This T cell receptor beta chain was sequenced during a study of PD-1 blockade in classical Hodgkin lymphoma. Looking at the study overall: Nivolumab was given intravenously to patients at 3 mg/kg every 2 weeks.

Assay used: immunoSEQ multiplex PCR; TCRdb lists only in-frame clones, some missing. Of almost 100,000 clones detected, roughly 90% appear once; the ten largest clones hold roughly 2.8%. With 5 bases clipped from V and 10 bases from J, the junction kept 8 bases outside the gene matches. The germline gives CDR1 GTSNPN, CDR2 SVGIG (reference sequence). The CDR3 runs to 12 residues. Every one of the patients relapsed after autologous stem cell transplantation (brentuximab vedotin exposure was variable). V gene TRBV30 combines with J gene TRBJ1-5; TRBD1 matches at 7 bases. Sequencing was performed on peripheral blood mononuclear cells (PBMCs), taken at baseline. This TCR came from a human donor with classical Hodgkin lymphoma. In nucleotides, the CDR3 is TGTGCCTGGGACAGGGAGGGTGGCCCCCAGCATTTT. It translates to CAWDREGGPQHF.